This TCR beta chain was profiled in a study of blood T cell repertoires in COVID-19. Study as a whole: COVID-19 samples, acute and convalescent, were from the United States, Italy and Spain. Sample material is recorded as cDNA or gDNA derived from T cells, B-cell-depleted T cells, or PBMCs.

In Cohort 3, a recovered donor had either two negative PCRs, clearance, or symptom resolution. Original data processing: The assay estimated nucleated cells by amplifying reference gene primers. Sequencing used immunoSEQ multiplex PCR; TCRdb keeps in-frame clones, though not all of them. That table is the source of V, J and clone size, and D and trimming were worked out from the DNA. The sample has about 310,000 clones; 89% are singletons. V trimming: 6 bases; J trimming: 2 bases; junction bases outside the gene matches: 9. CDR3 length: 16 residues. Germline lookup yields CDR1 MDHEN and CDR2 SYDVKM. Sequencing was carried out using PBMCs or T cells enriched from blood (not recorded which). V gene TRBV28 combines with J gene TRBJ1-1, with 10 bases fitting TRBD1. This sequence was found in a woman in her forties who had recovered from COVID-19. CDR3 sequence: CASRTGGLGVNTEAFF. The CDR3 DNA sequence: TGTGCCAGCAGGACAGGGGGCTTGGGTGTAAACACTGAAGCTTTCTTT.